The clone carrying this TCR beta chain was seen at least ten times. The data were taken from a study of neurological immune-mediated disorders. TCRdb recomputed calls from the 5' RACE reads with MiXCR, one row per CDR3 protein. Of 9,500 to 13,000 distinct CDR3 sequences listed, around 20% are singletons. Trimming shortened V by 7 bases and J by 2 bases, and 12 bases separated the two germline ends. The CDR3 runs to 14 residues. The gene calls are TRBV12-3 or TRBV12-4 and TRBJ2-1; the D gene could be TRBD1 or TRBD2 (5 bases each). The sample consisted of CD8+ T cells from blood. This receptor was identified in a woman aged 60-75 years with HTLV-1-associated myelopathy (HAM/TSP). The CDR3 loop reads CASTGGGPYNEQFF. The CDR3 DNA sequence: TGTGCCAGCACCGGTGGGGGACCCTACAATGAGCAGTTCTTC.